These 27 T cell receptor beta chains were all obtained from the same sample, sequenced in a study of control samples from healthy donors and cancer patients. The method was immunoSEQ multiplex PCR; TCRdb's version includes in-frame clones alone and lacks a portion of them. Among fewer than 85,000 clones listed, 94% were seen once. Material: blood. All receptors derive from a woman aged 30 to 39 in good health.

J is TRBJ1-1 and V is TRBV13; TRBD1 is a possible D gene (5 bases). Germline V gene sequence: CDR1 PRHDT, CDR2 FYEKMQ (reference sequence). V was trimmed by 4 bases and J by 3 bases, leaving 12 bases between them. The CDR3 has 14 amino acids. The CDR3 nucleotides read TGTGCCAGCAGCTATACGGGGGGGTACACTGAAGCTTTCTTT. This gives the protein CASSYTGGYTEAFF. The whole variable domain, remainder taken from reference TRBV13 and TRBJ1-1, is AAGVIQSPRHLIKEKRETATLKCYPIPRHDTVYWYQQGPGQDPQFLISFYEKMQSDKGSIPDRFSAQQFSDYHSELNMSSLELGDSALYFCASSYTGGYTEAFFGQGTRLTVV.

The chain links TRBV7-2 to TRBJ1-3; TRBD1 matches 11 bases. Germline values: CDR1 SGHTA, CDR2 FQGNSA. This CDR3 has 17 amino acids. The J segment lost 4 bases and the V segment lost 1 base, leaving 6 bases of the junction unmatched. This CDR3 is CASSLVGTGGRGNTIYF. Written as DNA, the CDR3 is TGTGCCAGCAGCTTAGTGGGGACAGGGGGTAGGGGAAACACCATATATTTT.

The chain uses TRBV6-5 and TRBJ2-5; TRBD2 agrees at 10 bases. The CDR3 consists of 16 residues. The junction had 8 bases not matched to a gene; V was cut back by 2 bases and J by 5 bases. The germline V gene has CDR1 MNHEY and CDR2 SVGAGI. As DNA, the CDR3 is TGTGCCAGCAGTTACGGGGAGCGGGGGGGCCGGGAGACCCAGTACTTC. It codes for CASSYGERGGRETQYF.

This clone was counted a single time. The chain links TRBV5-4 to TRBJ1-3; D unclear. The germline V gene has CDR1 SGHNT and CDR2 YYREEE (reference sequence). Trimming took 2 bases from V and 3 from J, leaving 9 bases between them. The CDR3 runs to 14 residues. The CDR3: CASSFGLNGNTIYF. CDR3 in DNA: TGTGCCAGCAGCTTTGGACTGAATGGAAACACCATATATTTT. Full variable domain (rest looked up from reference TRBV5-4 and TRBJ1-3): ETGVTQSPTHLIKTRGQQVTLRCSSQSGHNTVSWYQQALGQGPQFIFQYYREEENGRGNFPPRFSGLQFPNYSSELNVNALELDDSALYLCASSFGLNGNTIYFGEGSWLTVV.

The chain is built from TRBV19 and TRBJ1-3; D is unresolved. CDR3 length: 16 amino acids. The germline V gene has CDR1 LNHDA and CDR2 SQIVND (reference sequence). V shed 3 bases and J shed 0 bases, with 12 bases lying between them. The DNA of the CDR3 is TGTGCCAGTAGTATTTTGAGGACGGACTCTGGAAACACCATATATTTT. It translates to CASSILRTDSGNTIYF.

The CDR3 DNA reads as TGTGCCAGCAGTTTAAATTGGGATACGCAGTATTTT. Its protein product is CASSLNWDTQYF. This rearrangement joins TRBV12-3 or TRBV12-4 to TRBJ2-3; D is unresolved. The V end was cut by 2 bases, the J end by 6 bases, with 6 bases between. This CDR3 comprises 12 residues.

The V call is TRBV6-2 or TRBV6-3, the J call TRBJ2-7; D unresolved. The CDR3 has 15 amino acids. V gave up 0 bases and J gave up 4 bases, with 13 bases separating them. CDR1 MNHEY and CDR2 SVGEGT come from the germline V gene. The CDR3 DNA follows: TGTGCCAGCAGTTACTCGAGGAGTTACCCTTACGAGCAGTACTTC. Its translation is CASSYSRSYPYEQYF.

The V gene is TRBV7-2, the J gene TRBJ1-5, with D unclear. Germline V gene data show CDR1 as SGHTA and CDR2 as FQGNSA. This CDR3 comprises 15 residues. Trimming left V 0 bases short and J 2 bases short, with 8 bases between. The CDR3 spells CASSLAGLGNQPQHF. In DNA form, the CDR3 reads TGTGCCAGCAGCTTAGCGGGGTTGGGCAATCAGCCCCAGCATTTT.

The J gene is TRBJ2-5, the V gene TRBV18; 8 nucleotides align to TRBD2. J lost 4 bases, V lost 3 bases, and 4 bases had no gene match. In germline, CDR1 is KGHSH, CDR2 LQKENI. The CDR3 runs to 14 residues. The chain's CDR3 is CASSPAGGIETQYF. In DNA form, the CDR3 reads TGTGCCAGCTCACCGGCGGGGGGCATAGAGACCCAGTACTTC. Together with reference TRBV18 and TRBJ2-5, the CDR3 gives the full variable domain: NAGVMQNPRHLVRRRGQEARLRCSPMKGHSHVYWYRQLPEEGLKFMVYLQKENIIDESGMPKERFSAEFPKEGPSILRIQQVVRGDSAAYFCASSPAGGIETQYFGPGTRLLVL.

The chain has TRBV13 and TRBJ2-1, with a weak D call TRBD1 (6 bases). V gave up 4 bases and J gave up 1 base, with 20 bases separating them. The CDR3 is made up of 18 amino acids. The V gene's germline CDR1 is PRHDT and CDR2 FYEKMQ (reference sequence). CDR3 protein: CASSCVSGDIPSYNEQFF. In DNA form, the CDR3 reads TGTGCCAGCAGCTGCGTTTCCGGGGACATTCCTTCCTACAATGAGCAGTTCTTC.

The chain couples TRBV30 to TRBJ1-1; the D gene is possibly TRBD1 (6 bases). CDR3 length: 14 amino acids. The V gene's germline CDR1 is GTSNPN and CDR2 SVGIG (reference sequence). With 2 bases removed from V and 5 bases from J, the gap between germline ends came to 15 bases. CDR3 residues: CAWSRGVWGTEAFF. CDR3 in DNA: TGTGCCTGGAGTAGGGGGGTGTGGGGAACTGAAGCTTTCTTT.

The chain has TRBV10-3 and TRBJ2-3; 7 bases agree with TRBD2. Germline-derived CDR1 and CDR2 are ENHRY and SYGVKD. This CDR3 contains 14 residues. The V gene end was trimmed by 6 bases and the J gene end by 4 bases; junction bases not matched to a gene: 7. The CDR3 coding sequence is TGTGCCATCAGACCGGAACTAGCGTCAGATACGCAGTATTTT. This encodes CAIRPELASDTQYF.

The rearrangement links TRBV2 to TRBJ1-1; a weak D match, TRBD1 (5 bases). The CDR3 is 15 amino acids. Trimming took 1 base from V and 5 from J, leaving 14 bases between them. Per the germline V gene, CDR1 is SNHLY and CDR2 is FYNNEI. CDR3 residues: CASSEGRGSGTEAFF. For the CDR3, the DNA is TGTGCCAGCAGTGAAGGGAGGGGTAGTGGGACTGAAGCTTTCTTT.

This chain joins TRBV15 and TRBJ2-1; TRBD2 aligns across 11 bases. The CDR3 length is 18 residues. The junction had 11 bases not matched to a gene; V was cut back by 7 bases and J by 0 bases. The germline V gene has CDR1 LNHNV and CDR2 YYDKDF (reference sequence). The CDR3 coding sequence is TGTGCCACCAACACTCTAGCGGGGGGTCTTAGCTCCTACAATGAGCAGTTCTTC. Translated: CATNTLAGGLSSYNEQFF.

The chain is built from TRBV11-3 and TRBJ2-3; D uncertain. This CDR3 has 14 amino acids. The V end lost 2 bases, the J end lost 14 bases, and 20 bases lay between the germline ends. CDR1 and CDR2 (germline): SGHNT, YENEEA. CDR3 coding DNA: TGTGCCAGCAGCTTACCAACGGGCTCGCGCACGAGGTATTTT. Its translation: CASSLPTGSRTRYF.

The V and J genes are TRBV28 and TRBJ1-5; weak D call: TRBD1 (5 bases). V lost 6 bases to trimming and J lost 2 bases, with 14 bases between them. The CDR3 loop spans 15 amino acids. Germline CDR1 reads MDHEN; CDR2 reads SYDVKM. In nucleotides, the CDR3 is TGTGCCAGCAGAAATGGGGGGGGAGGCAATCAGCCCCAGCATTTT. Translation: CASRNGGGGNQPQHF.

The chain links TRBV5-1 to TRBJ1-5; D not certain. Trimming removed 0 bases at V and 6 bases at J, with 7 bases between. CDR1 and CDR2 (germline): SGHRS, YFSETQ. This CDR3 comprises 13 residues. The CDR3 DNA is TGCGCCAGCAGCTTGGCGGTCGGTCAGCCCCAGCATTTT. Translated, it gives CASSLAVGQPQHF.

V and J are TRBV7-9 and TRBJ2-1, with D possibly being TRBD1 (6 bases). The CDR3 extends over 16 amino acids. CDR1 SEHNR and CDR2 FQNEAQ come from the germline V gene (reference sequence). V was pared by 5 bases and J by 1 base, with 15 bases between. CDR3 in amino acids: CASSPVTGGSYNEQFF. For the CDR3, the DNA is TGTGCCAGCAGCCCGGTGACAGGTGGGTCCTACAATGAGCAGTTCTTC.

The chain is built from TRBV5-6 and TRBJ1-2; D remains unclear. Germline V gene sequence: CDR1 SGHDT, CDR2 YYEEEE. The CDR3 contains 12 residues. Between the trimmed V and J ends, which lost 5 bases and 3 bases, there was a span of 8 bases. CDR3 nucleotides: TGTGCCAGCAGTCAGGTCTACTATGGCTACACCTTC. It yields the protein CASSQVYYGYTF.

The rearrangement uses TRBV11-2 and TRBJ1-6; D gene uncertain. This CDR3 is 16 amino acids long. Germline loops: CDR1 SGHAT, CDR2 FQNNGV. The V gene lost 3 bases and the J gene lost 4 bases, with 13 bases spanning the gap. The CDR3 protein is CASSLATQAYNSPLHF. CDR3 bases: TGTGCCAGCAGCTTGGCTACTCAGGCTTATAATTCACCCCTCCACTTT.

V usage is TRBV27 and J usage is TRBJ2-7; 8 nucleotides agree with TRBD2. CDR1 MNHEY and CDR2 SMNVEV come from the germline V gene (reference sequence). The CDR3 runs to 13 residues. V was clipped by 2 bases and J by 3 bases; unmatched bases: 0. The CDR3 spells CASSLAGGYEQYF. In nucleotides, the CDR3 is TGTGCCAGCAGTTTAGCGGGGGGCTACGAGCAGTACTTC.

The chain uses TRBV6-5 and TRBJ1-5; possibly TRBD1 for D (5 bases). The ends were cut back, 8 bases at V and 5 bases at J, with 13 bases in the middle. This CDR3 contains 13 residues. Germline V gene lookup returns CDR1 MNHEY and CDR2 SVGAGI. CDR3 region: CASRWGRDQPQHF. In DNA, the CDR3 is TGTGCCAGCCGCTGGGGACGCGATCAGCCCCAGCATTTT.

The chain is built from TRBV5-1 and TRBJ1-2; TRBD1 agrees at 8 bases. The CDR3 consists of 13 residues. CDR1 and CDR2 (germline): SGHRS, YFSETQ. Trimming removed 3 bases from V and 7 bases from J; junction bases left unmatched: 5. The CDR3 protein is CASSSDRVIGYTF. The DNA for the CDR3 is TGCGCCAGCAGCTCGGACAGGGTAATTGGCTACACCTTC.

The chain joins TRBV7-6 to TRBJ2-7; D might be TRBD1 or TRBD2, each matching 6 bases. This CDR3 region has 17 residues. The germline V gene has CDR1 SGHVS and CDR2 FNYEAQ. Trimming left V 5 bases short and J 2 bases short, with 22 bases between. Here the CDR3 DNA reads TGTGCCAGCAGCGCCTCGGGGGCAGGGAAAGCCGCCTACGAGCAGTACTTC. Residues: CASSASGAGKAAYEQYF. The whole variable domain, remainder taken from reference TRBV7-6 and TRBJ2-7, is GAGVSQSPRYKVTKRGQDVALRCDPISGHVSLYWYRQALGQGPEFLTYFNYEAQQDKSGLPNDRFSAERPEGSISTLTIQRTEQRDSAMYRCASSASGAGKAAYEQYFGPGTRLTVT.

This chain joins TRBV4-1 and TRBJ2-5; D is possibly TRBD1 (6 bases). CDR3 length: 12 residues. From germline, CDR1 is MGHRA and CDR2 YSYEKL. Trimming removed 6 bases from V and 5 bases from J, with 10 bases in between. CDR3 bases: TGCGCCAGCAGTGGGGGCTCTGAGACCCAGTACTTC. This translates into CASSGGSETQYF.

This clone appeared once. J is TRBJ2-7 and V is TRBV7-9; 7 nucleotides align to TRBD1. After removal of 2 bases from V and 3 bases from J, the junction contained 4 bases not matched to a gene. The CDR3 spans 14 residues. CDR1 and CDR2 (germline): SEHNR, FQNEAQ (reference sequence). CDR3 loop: CASSLSGTVYEQYF. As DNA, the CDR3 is TGTGCCAGCAGCTTATCCGGGACAGTCTACGAGCAGTACTTC.

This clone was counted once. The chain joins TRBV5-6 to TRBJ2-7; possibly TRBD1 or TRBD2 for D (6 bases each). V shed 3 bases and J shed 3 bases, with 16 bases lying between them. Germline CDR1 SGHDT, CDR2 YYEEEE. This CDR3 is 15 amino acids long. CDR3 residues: CASSWEDSSNYEQYF. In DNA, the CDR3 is TGTGCCAGCAGCTGGGAGGACAGCTCCAACTACGAGCAGTACTTC.